Sequencing of this TCR beta chain was carried out in a study of response to subunit inactivated influenza vaccine. Study-wide findings and caveats: There was a suggestion from the authors that each seasonal influenza vaccination recruits few new T cells.

MiXCR, run by TCRdb on the RT-PCR reads, gives a single entry per CDR3 protein. The sample contains around 150,000 distinct CDR3 sequences, approximately 11% of which appear only once. This clonotype was recorded a few times. The antigen is not known. Trimming shortened V by 5 bases and J by 0 bases, and 10 bases separated the two germline ends. In germline, CDR1 is MDHEN, CDR2 SYDVKM. The CDR3 totals 14 residues. The chain joins TRBV28 to TRBJ2-5, with a tentative D call TRBD1 (6 bases). This receptor was taken from a man in his forties or fifties who received an inactivated influenza vaccine. Specimen: non-naive T cells sorted from PBMCs, collected roughly 45 days after vaccination. The CDR3: CASSPYRDQETQYF. CDR3 sequence (DNA): TGTGCCAGCAGTCCTTACAGGGACCAAGAGACCCAGTACTTC.